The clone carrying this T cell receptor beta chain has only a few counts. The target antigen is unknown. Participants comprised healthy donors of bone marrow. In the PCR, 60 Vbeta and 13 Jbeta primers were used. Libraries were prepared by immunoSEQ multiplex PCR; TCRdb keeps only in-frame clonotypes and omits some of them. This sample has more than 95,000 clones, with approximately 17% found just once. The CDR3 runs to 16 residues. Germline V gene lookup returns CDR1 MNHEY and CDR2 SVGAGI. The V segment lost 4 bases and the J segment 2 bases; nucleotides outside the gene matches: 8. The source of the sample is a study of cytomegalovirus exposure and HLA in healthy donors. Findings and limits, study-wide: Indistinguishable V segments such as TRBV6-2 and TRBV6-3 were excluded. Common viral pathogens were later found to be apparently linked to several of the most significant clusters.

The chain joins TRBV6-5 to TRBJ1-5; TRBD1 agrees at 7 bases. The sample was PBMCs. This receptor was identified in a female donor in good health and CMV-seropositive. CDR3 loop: CASSSDRQGGNQPQHF. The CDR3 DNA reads TGTGCCAGCAGTTCCGACAGACAGGGCGGCAATCAGCCCCAGCATTTT.